This entry lists 23 T cell receptor beta chains sequenced from one sample in a study of CD8+ T cells in alopecia areata. Treatment reported: oral pan-JAK inhibitor, 5-10 mg twice daily. Investigators isolated RNA and reverse transcribed it into cDNA to act as the sequencing template. Method: immunoSEQ multiplex PCR; TCRdb's copy keeps in-frame clones and lacks some. The table includes 90,000 to 150,000 clones, 53% detected once. This sample comprised CD4+ T cells sorted from blood, obtained at week 4, from a patient treated with tofacitinib. Every receptor here comes from a human donor with alopecia areata.

The chain uses TRBV30 and TRBJ1-5; D is ambiguous. CDR1 and CDR2 from the germline V gene are GTSNPN and SVGIG (reference sequence). V lost 2 bases and J 0 bases, leaving 8 bases between the germline ends. This CDR3 has 14 residues. The CDR3 region is CAWSLGLSNQPQHF. DNA of the CDR3: TGTGCCTGGAGTCTGGGTCTTAGCAATCAGCCCCAGCATTTT.

The gene calls are TRBV29-1 and TRBJ2-6; tentative D call: TRBD2 (5 bases). Per the germline V gene, CDR1 is SQVTM and CDR2 is ANQGSEA. This CDR3 spans 15 amino acids. Trimming took 4 bases from V and 2 from J, leaving 12 bases between them. Here the CDR3 reads CSVGGSTAGANVLTF. For the CDR3, the DNA is TGCAGCGTTGGAGGGTCCACGGCTGGGGCCAACGTCCTGACTTTC. Supplemented by reference TRBV29-1 and TRBJ2-6, the full variable domain reads SAVISQKPSRDICQRGTSLTIQCQVDSQVTMMFWYRQQPGQSLTLIATANQGSEATYESGFVIDKFPISRPNLTFSTLTVSNMSPEDSSIYLCSVGGSTAGANVLTFGAGSRLTVL.

This clone has a handful of counts. The J gene is TRBJ2-7, the V gene TRBV27, with a tentative D call TRBD1 (6 bases). Trimming removed 7 bases at V and 1 base at J, with 11 bases between. Per germline, CDR1 MNHEY and CDR2 SMNVEV (reference sequence). This CDR3 comprises 13 residues. CDR3 residues: CASTETGSYEQYF. Written as DNA, the CDR3 is TGTGCCAGCACCGAGACAGGATCCTACGAGCAGTACTTC.

CDR3 coding DNA: TGTGCCAGCAGCTTCGCTAGCGGGGGGGAATACGAGCAGTACTTC. Amino acids: CASSFASGGEYEQYF. The gene calls are TRBV5-7 and TRBJ2-7, with 12 bases aligning to TRBD2. TRBV5-7 is recorded as an ORF, its role being uncertain. With 2 bases clipped from V and 4 bases from J, the junction kept 4 bases outside the gene matches. The CDR3 has 15 amino acids.

In this sample, this clone turned up a few times. The chain has TRBV11-2 and TRBJ1-4; D possibly corresponds to TRBD1 (6 bases). The V gene's germline CDR1 is SGHAT and CDR2 FQNNGV. The CDR3 length is 16 residues. Trimming took off 1 base at V and 1 base at J, with 10 bases between the two ends. The CDR3 DNA reads as TGTGCCAGCAGCTTAGCGACAGGATTAACTAATGAAAAACTGTTTTTT. It is translated as CASSLATGLTNEKLFF.

CDR3 DNA sequence: TGTGCCAGCAGCTTTCTTTCGGGTTTATCCGGCTATGGCTACACCTTC. It translates to CASSFLSGLSGYGYTF. The chain carries TRBV7-8 and TRBJ1-2; D ambiguous. The V and J ends lost 3 bases and 4 bases respectively, with 18 bases between them. The CDR3 extends over 16 amino acids. Per the germline V gene, CDR1 is SGHVS and CDR2 is FQNEAQ.

The CDR3 sequence is CAWSDRISYEQYF. The CDR3 DNA reads as TGTGCCTGGAGTGACCGCATCTCCTACGAGCAGTACTTC. V and J are TRBV30 and TRBJ2-5; D not resolved. The closer fit of TRBJ2-7 to the DNA end suggests the J call may be wrong. CDR1 GTSNPN and CDR2 SVGIG come from the germline V gene (reference sequence). The CDR3 spans 13 residues.

The gene calls are TRBV6-5 and TRBJ1-6; TRBD1 agrees at 8 bases. The germline V gene encodes CDR1 MNHEY and CDR2 SVGAGI. The CDR3 loop spans 15 amino acids. J lost 6 bases, V lost 2 bases, and 3 bases had no gene match. The DNA of the CDR3 is TGTGCCAGCAGTTACACCGGACAGGGTAATTCACCCCTCCACTTT. It is translated as CASSYTGQGNSPLHF.

This clone was recorded once. The rearrangement joins TRBV30 to TRBJ1-5; weak D call: TRBD1 (5 bases). CDR3 length: 14 amino acids. The germline V and J ends were trimmed by 3 bases and 3 bases, with 12 bases remaining between them. Germline loops: CDR1 GTSNPN, CDR2 SVGIG (reference sequence). This chain's CDR3 is CAWSEGSYNQPQHF. The CDR3 coding sequence is TGTGCCTGGAGCGAGGGGAGTTACAATCAGCCCCAGCATTTT.

The chain carries TRBV29-1 and TRBJ1-5; D gene unclear. The CDR3 has 13 amino acids. The V gene lost 5 bases and the J gene lost 2 bases, with 10 bases spanning the gap. Germline V gene lookup returns CDR1 SQVTM and CDR2 ANQGSEA. The chain's CDR3 is CSVSLGGNQPQHF. The CDR3 DNA follows: TGCAGCGTTAGCCTCGGAGGCAATCAGCCCCAGCATTTT.

This clone was observed a handful of times. The chain carries TRBV10-3 and TRBJ2-1; D ambiguous. Trimming took off 1 base at V and 10 bases at J, with 8 bases between the two ends. The CDR3 length is 12 residues. In germline, CDR1 is ENHRY, CDR2 SYGVKD. CDR3 coding DNA: TGTGCCATCAGTGAGTTCGAGGAGGAGCAGTTCTTC. Amino acid sequence: CAISEFEEEQFF.

This clone was observed a few times. The chain carries TRBV7-3 and TRBJ2-7, with 8 positions matching TRBD1. Trimming cost V 0 bases and J 2 bases; bases outside gene matches: 15. The CDR3 contains 19 residues. In germline, CDR1 is SGHTA, CDR2 FQGTGA. The CDR3 nucleotides are TGTGCCAGCAGCTTAACTGGGCCCGTAGTGGGACAGGAGCCCTACGAGCAGTACTTC. Its translation: CASSLTGPVVGQEPYEQYF.

The table lists this clone with a few counts. The rearrangement uses TRBV7-2 and TRBJ1-5, with a weak D call TRBD1 (5 bases). Germline values: CDR1 SGHTA, CDR2 FQGNSA. CDR3 size: 15 residues. V was shortened by 1 base and J by 7 bases, with 14 bases between the two germline ends. CDR3 loop: CASSLEAGDGQPQHF. The CDR3 DNA is TGTGCCAGCAGCTTAGAGGCGGGGGACGGGCAGCCCCAGCATTTT.

The rearrangement links TRBV5-8 to TRBJ1-6; tentative D call: TRBD1 (5 bases). This CDR3 comprises 15 residues. Trimming left V 1 base short and J 9 bases short, with 14 bases between. Germline CDR1 SGHTS, CDR2 YDEGEE. As DNA, the CDR3 is TGTGCCAGCAGCTTGCGGATAGGGGTAGGTTCACCCCTCCACTTT. It encodes CASSLRIGVGSPLHF.

This clone has just a few counts. The genes are TRBV7-9 and TRBJ2-1; TRBD2 aligns across 7 bases. The CDR3 runs to 16 residues. With 4 bases clipped from V and 7 bases from J, the junction kept 13 bases outside the gene matches. Germline lookup yields CDR1 SEHNR and CDR2 FQNEAQ (reference sequence). CDR3 sequence reads: CASSSFIAGLINEQFF. The DNA of the CDR3 is TGTGCCAGCAGCTCCTTTATAGCGGGCTTGATAAATGAGCAGTTCTTC.

In this sample, this clone turned up a few times. The chain carries TRBV29-1 and TRBJ2-7; D gene unclear. Between the trimmed V and J ends, which lost 6 bases and 0 bases, there was a span of 12 bases. Germline CDR1 is SQVTM and CDR2 is ANQGSEA. The CDR3 length is 13 residues. CDR3 sequence reads: CSVAHQASYEQYF. CDR3 nucleotide sequence: TGCAGCGTCGCCCACCAGGCCTCCTACGAGCAGTACTTC.

V gene TRBV7-9 combines with J gene TRBJ2-3, with TRBD1 as a possible D gene (6 bases). CDR3 length: 14 amino acids. Trimming stripped 3 bases from V and 6 bases from J, with 13 bases between. CDR1 is SEHNR and CDR2 is FQNEAQ in the germline V gene (reference sequence). The CDR3 spells CASSLGHQLDTQYF. The CDR3, as DNA: TGTGCCAGCAGCTTGGGACACCAACTCGATACGCAGTATTTT. The variable domain in full, completed from reference TRBV7-9 and TRBJ2-3, reads DTGVSQNPRHKITKRGQNVTFRCDPISEHNRLYWYRQTLGQGPEFLTYFQNEAQLEKSRLLSDRFSAERPKGSFSTLEIQRTEQGDSAMYLCASSLGHQLDTQYFGPGTRLTVL.

The chain couples TRBV2 to TRBJ1-1; tentatively, D is TRBD1 (5 bases). The CDR3 totals 12 residues. In germline, CDR1 is SNHLY, CDR2 FYNNEI. V was trimmed by 11 bases and J by 4 bases, leaving 14 bases between them. The CDR3 here is CAGGSLGTEAFF. The CDR3, as DNA: TGTGCCGGGGGATCTTTGGGCACTGAAGCTTTCTTT.

The chain carries TRBV15 and TRBJ1-4; 12 bases match TRBD1. This CDR3 region has 16 residues. With 3 bases clipped from V and 7 bases from J, the junction kept 6 bases outside the gene matches. Germline V gene lookup returns CDR1 LNHNV and CDR2 YYDKDF (reference sequence). The CDR3 region has the DNA TGTGCCACCAGCAGGGACCGGGACAGGGGGCCTGAAAAACTGTTTTTT. Encoded protein: CATSRDRDRGPEKLFF.

The chain employs TRBV29-1 and TRBJ1-2; D is perhaps TRBD1 (5 bases). The CDR3 spans 14 residues. Trimming took off 4 bases at V and 2 bases at J, with 14 bases between the two ends. Per the germline V gene, CDR1 is SQVTM and CDR2 is ANQGSEA. CDR3 loop: CSVGTTLRNYGYTF. For the CDR3, the DNA is TGCAGCGTTGGGACAACGTTGAGAAACTATGGCTACACCTTC.

The chain has TRBV5-6 and TRBJ2-3; D unclear. The CDR3 runs 14 residues. The ends were cut back, 1 base at V and 8 bases at J, with 14 bases in the middle. CDR1 is SGHDT and CDR2 is YYEEEE in the germline V gene. CDR3: CASSLLVAPSTQYF. The CDR3 bases are TGTGCCAGCAGCTTGTTAGTCGCACCGAGTACGCAGTATTTT.

The rearrangement joins TRBV9 to TRBJ1-4, with 8 bases fitting TRBD1. The CDR3 is made up of 16 amino acids. CDR1 is SGDLS, CDR2 YYNGEE, per germline. Trimming cost V 1 base and J 8 bases; bases outside gene matches: 10. The CDR3 loop is CASSVSNRGIDEKLFF. The CDR3 DNA is TGTGCCAGCAGCGTATCCAACAGGGGGATTGACGAAAAACTGTTTTTT. Full variable domain (outside the CDR3, taken from reference TRBV9 and TRBJ1-4): DSGVTQTPKHLITATGQRVTLRCSPRSGDLSVYWYQQSLDQGLQFLIQYYNGEERAKGNILERFSAQQFPDLHSELNLSSLELGDSALYFCASSVSNRGIDEKLFFGSGTQLSVL.

The chain recombines TRBV29-1 with TRBJ2-1; D unclear. Germline CDR1 reads SQVTM; CDR2 reads ANQGSEA. The CDR3 totals 13 residues. V gave up 3 bases and J gave up 0 bases, with 6 bases separating them. In nucleotides, the CDR3 is TGCAGCGTTGACAGGAGCTCCTACAATGAGCAGTTCTTC. Protein: CSVDRSSYNEQFF.